Following are 18 T cell receptor beta chains from one sample sequenced in a study of OX40 agonist ivuxolimab in advanced cancers. Assay: immunoSEQ multiplex PCR; the TCRdb copy retains only in-frame clones and omits some. The sample includes 40,000 to 55,000 clones, 75% to 85% seen only once; the top ten take 2% to 2.5%. Source: CD4+ or CD8+ T cells sorted from blood, taken in a trial of the OX40 agonist ivuxolimab. Receptors were obtained from an adult with an advanced solid tumor such as melanoma, head and neck, liver or kidney cancer.

This chain links TRBV10-2 with TRBJ1-4; D remains unclear. Germline V lookup: CDR1 WSHSY, CDR2 SAAADI. Trimming left V 4 bases short and J 4 bases short, with 7 bases between. The CDR3 runs 13 residues. CDR3 sequence: CASSGRNNEKLFF. As DNA, the CDR3 is TGCGCCAGCAGTGGGAGAAATAATGAAAAACTGTTTTTT.

The J gene is TRBJ1-1, the V gene TRBV7-9; D unclear. V lost 5 bases and J lost 1, with 8 bases in between. CDR1 and CDR2 (germline): SEHNR, FQNEAQ (reference sequence). The CDR3 sequence is 13 residues long. The CDR3 spells CASSVSKNTEAFF. As DNA, the CDR3 is TGTGCCAGCAGCGTAAGCAAGAACACTGAAGCTTTCTTT.

This chain's CDR3 is CASSTPTGAGNTIYF. CDR3 sequence (DNA): TGTGCCAGCAGTACTCCGACAGGGGCTGGAAACACCATATATTTT. The chain carries TRBV6-5 and TRBJ1-3, with 8 bases identical to TRBD1. The germline V gene has CDR1 MNHEY and CDR2 SVGAGI. V was clipped by 5 bases and J by 2 bases; unmatched bases: 5. The CDR3 is made up of 15 amino acids.

This clone has only one observation. The chain has TRBV30 and TRBJ2-7, with D possibly matching TRBD1 (6 bases). CDR1 and CDR2 from the germline V gene are GTSNPN and SVGIG (reference sequence). V shed 4 bases and J shed 0 bases, with 7 bases lying between them. CDR3 length: 12 residues. This CDR3 reads CAWNRDSYEQYF. The DNA for the CDR3 is TGTGCCTGGAACAGGGACTCCTACGAGCAGTACTTC.

The rearrangement joins TRBV5-4 to TRBJ2-1, with D perhaps given as TRBD1 or TRBD2 (5 bases each). Looked up from germline, CDR1 is SGHNT and CDR2 is YYREEE (reference sequence). Trimming pared 7 bases from V and 7 bases from J, leaving 21 bases between. The CDR3 runs 15 residues. This CDR3 reads CASHRSGLGTNEQFF. The CDR3 DNA is TGTGCCAGCCACAGGAGTGGACTCGGTACAAATGAGCAGTTCTTC.

The chain joins TRBV7-8 to TRBJ2-1; 9 bases line up with TRBD2. V was pared by 0 bases and J by 1 base, with 4 bases of the junction left unmatched. Per the germline V gene, CDR1 is SGHVS and CDR2 is FQNEAQ. The CDR3 spans 17 residues. This CDR3 reads CASSLARLAGSYNEQFF. CDR3 nucleotides: TGTGCCAGCAGCTTAGCAAGGCTAGCGGGGTCCTACAATGAGCAGTTCTTC.

The rearrangement uses TRBV11-3 and TRBJ2-1, with D unclear. Germline lookup yields CDR1 SGHNT and CDR2 YENEEA. This CDR3 is built from 13 residues. V was cut by 0 bases and J by 6 bases, with 6 bases left in between. The CDR3, as DNA: TGTGCCAGCAGCTTAGACCAGACCAATGAGCAGTTCTTC. It translates to CASSLDQTNEQFF.

The rearrangement uses TRBV5-6 and TRBJ1-2, with 7 bases that match TRBD1. CDR3 length: 15 residues. J lost 4 bases, V lost 3 bases, and 9 bases had no gene match. Germline values: CDR1 SGHDT, CDR2 YYEEEE. The CDR3 DNA is TGTGCCAGCAGCTCTGGCATAGGGGGCATCTATGGCTACACCTTC. Translated, it gives CASSSGIGGIYGYTF.

The chain couples TRBV19 to TRBJ2-3; D may match TRBD1 or TRBD2 (5 bases each). Germline V gives CDR1 LNHDA, CDR2 SQIVND (reference sequence). Trimming cost V 3 bases and J 2 bases, with 15 bases left between them. This CDR3 has 16 amino acids. CDR3 loop: CASSIGPYGATDTQYF. The CDR3, as DNA: TGTGCCAGTAGTATTGGCCCATACGGGGCCACAGATACGCAGTATTTT.

This clone came up once. J is TRBJ1-1 and V is TRBV29-1; 8 bases align to TRBD1. This CDR3 is built from 12 residues. With V trimmed by 4 bases and J by 7 bases, 5 bases remained unmatched. Germline loops: CDR1 SQVTM, CDR2 ANQGSEA. CDR3 amino acids: CSVATGGYEAFF. As DNA, the CDR3 is TGCAGCGTTGCTACAGGGGGATATGAAGCTTTCTTT.

The V and J genes are TRBV6-5 and TRBJ2-7; D not certain. V gave up 2 bases and J gave up 0 bases, with 8 bases separating them. The germline V gene has CDR1 MNHEY and CDR2 SVGAGI. This CDR3 has 14 residues. The CDR3 nucleotides read TGTGCCAGCAGTTACGGGCGGATCTCCTACGAGCAGTACTTC. Amino acids: CASSYGRISYEQYF.

The chain employs TRBV2 and TRBJ2-4; D possibly corresponds to TRBD2 (5 bases). The V gene lost 6 bases and the J gene lost 0 bases, with 15 bases spanning the gap. The CDR3 has 16 residues. The V gene's germline CDR1 is SNHLY and CDR2 FYNNEI. CDR3 DNA: TGTGCCAGCAGGTTGAGGGTAGACCTAGCCAAAAACATTCAGTACTTC. Its protein product is CASRLRVDLAKNIQYF.

This clone came up once. This chain links TRBV19 with TRBJ2-7; 10 bases align to TRBD2. CDR1 LNHDA and CDR2 SQIVND come from the germline V gene (reference sequence). Unmatched junction bases numbered 7, after V lost 7 bases and J lost 4 bases. This CDR3 region has 14 residues. CDR3 residues: CASKASGGRYEQYF. For the CDR3, the DNA is TGTGCCAGTAAGGCTAGCGGGGGCCGGTACGAGCAGTACTTC.

This sequence joins TRBV9 and TRBJ1-1; D possibly corresponds to TRBD1 (6 bases). Trimming pared 0 bases from V and 2 bases from J, leaving 11 bases between. The CDR3 is 15 amino acids. CDR1 is SGDLS and CDR2 is YYNGEE in the germline V gene. The CDR3 DNA is TGTGCCAGCAGCGTAGCGGGAGGGGGAAACACTGAAGCTTTCTTT. Protein product: CASSVAGGGNTEAFF.

The chain uses TRBV4-1 and TRBJ2-7; D remains unclear. Trimming took off 3 bases at V and 0 bases at J, with 9 bases between the two ends. Germline values: CDR1 MGHRA, CDR2 YSYEKL. The CDR3 consists of 14 residues. The CDR3 DNA follows: TGCGCCAGCAGCCACCAAAGGAGCTCCTACGAGCAGTACTTC. Translated, it gives CASSHQRSSYEQYF.

V usage is TRBV7-2 and J usage is TRBJ2-3; 8 nucleotides align to TRBD2. Per germline, CDR1 SGHTA and CDR2 FQGNSA. The junction had 7 bases not matched to a gene; V was cut back by 3 bases and J by 2 bases. This CDR3 is built from 16 residues. The CDR3 spells CASSLTIAGITDTQYF. CDR3 sequence (DNA): TGTGCCAGCAGCTTGACCATAGCGGGGATCACAGATACGCAGTATTTT.

The chain is built from TRBV30 and TRBJ2-7; 8 positions agree with TRBD2. J gave up 3 bases and V 0 bases, and 4 bases lay outside the gene matches. Germline V gene lookup returns CDR1 GTSNPN and CDR2 SVGIG (reference sequence). The CDR3 is 14 amino acids. The CDR3 region is CAWSVSGGGYEQYF. The DNA of the CDR3 is TGTGCCTGGAGTGTCTCCGGGGGGGGCTACGAGCAGTACTTC. The entire variable domain, with the rest obtained from reference TRBV30 and TRBJ2-7, is as follows: SQTIHQWPATLVQPVGSPLSLECTVEGTSNPNLYWYRQAAGRGLQLLFYSVGIGQISSEVPQNLSASRPQDRQFILSSKKLLLSDSGFYLCAWSVSGGGYEQYFGPGTRLTVT.

The V gene is TRBV9, the J gene TRBJ1-6, with D perhaps TRBD1 (5 bases). There are 15 residues in the CDR3. V lost 3 bases, J lost 7 bases, and 14 bases lay in between. In germline, CDR1 is SGDLS, CDR2 YYNGEE. The chain's CDR3 is CASSDHIGGNSPLHF. As DNA, the CDR3 is TGTGCCAGCAGCGATCATATTGGGGGGAATTCACCCCTCCACTTT.